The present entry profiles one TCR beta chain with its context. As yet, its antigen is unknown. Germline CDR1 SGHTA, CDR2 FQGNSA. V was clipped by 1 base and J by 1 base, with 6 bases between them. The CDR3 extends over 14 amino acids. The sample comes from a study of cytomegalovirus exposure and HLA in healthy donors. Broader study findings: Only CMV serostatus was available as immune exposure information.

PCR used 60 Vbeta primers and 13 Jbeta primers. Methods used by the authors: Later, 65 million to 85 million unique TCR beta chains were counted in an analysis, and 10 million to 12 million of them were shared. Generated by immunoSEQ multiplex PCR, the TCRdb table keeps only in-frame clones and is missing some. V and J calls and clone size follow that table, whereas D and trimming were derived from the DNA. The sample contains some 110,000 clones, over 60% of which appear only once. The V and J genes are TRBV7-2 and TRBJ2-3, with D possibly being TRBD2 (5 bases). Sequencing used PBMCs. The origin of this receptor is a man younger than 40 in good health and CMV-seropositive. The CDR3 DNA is TGTGCCAGCAGCTTAGGCGGGCGCACAGATACGCAGTATTTT. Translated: CASSLGGRTDTQYF. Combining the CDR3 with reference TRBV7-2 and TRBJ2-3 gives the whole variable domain GAGVSQSPSNKVTEKGKDVELRCDPISGHTALYWYRQSLGQGLEFLIYFQGNSAPDKSGLPSDRFSAERTGGSVSTLTIQRTQQEDSAVYLCASSLGGRTDTQYFGPGTRLTVL.